One sample yielded the 22 T cell receptor beta chains listed below, sequenced in a study. TCRdb fed the RT-PCR reads into MiXCR, producing one record per CDR3 protein. The sample has around 700,000 distinct CDR3 sequences, approximately 15% seen once; the top ten hold 3.6%. Sequencing was performed on memory CD4+ T cells from blood. The receptors here all came from a female donor in good health, serving as a healthy control.

The V call is TRBV5-5, the J call TRBJ2-7, with D possibly TRBD1 on 5 matching bases. The germline V gene has CDR1 SGHKS and CDR2 YYEKEE (reference sequence). Trimming removed 5 bases at V and 3 bases at J, with 15 bases between. This CDR3 spans 14 amino acids. CDR3 in amino acids: CASRPTTVGYEQYF. The CDR3 DNA sequence: TGTGCCAGCAGACCTACGACAGTAGGCTACGAGCAGTACTTC.

This clonotype was observed a few times. The gene calls are TRBV5-1 and TRBJ1-1; TRBD1 agrees at 8 bases. J gave up 4 bases and V 0 bases, and 11 bases lay outside the gene matches. CDR1 is SGHRS, CDR2 YFSETQ, per germline. This CDR3 has 17 amino acids. The CDR3 coding sequence is TGCGCCAGCAGCTTGGGGCACGGCGGACAGGGCGGCACTGAAGCTTTCTTT. It encodes CASSLGHGGQGGTEAFF.

This rearrangement joins TRBV7-8 to TRBJ2-5, with D hard to call. CDR1 SGHVS and CDR2 FQNEAQ come from the germline V gene. This CDR3 region has 13 residues. V lost 5 bases to trimming and J lost 5 bases, with 12 bases between them. The CDR3 sequence is CASSHRTEETQYF. The DNA of the CDR3 is TGTGCCAGCAGCCATCGGACGGAGGAGACCCAGTACTTC. The complete variable domain, with remaining parts taken from reference TRBV7-8 and TRBJ2-5, reads GAGVSQSPRYKVAKRGQDVALRCDPISGHVSLFWYQQALGQGPEFLTYFQNEAQLDKSGLPSDRFFAERPEGSVSTLKIQRTQQEDSAVYLCASSHRTEETQYFGPGTRLLVL.

This clonotype was found many times. The V call is TRBV6-6, the J call TRBJ2-3, with TRBD2 as a possible D gene (6 bases). The V gene lost 7 bases and the J gene lost 2 bases, with 16 bases spanning the gap. CDR3 length equals 15 residues. From germline, CDR1 is MNHNY and CDR2 SVGAGI (reference sequence). CDR3 coding DNA: TGTGCCAGCATTAACGGAGGGGAAATCACAGATACGCAGTATTTT. Translating gives CASINGGEITDTQYF.

This clonotype was seen more than once but under ten times. V is TRBV6-5 and J is TRBJ2-3; D perhaps matches TRBD1 (7 bases). Germline V lookup: CDR1 MNHEY, CDR2 SVGAGI. This CDR3 spans 15 amino acids. The V and J ends lost 6 bases and 1 base respectively, with 14 bases between them. The CDR3 protein is CASSTSGGRTDTQYF. The CDR3 DNA reads TGTGCCAGCAGCACTTCAGGGGGGCGCACAGATACGCAGTATTTT.

The chain couples TRBV15 to TRBJ1-4; no reliable D call. CDR1 is LNHNV and CDR2 is YYDKDF in the germline V gene (reference sequence). V was pared by 6 bases and J by 8 bases, with 13 bases between. The CDR3 extends over 13 amino acids. CDR3 DNA sequence: TGTGCCACCAGTTTCGGGAGGGAGGAAAAACTGTTTTTT. As protein: CATSFGREEKLFF.

The chain couples TRBV5-1 to TRBJ2-7; 12 nucleotides line up with TRBD2. CDR3 size: 16 residues. CDR1 is SGHRS and CDR2 is YFSETQ in the germline V gene. V lost 0 bases to trimming and J lost 9 bases; unmatched junction nucleotides: 10. DNA for the CDR3: TGCGCCAGCAGCTTGGATGGGCTAGCGGGAGGGCCTCGGCAGTACTTC. Translation gives CASSLDGLAGGPRQYF.

This clonotype was counted a few times. The chain recombines TRBV5-1 with TRBJ2-7; TRBD1 or TRBD2 may be the D gene (5 bases each). The CDR3 runs 16 residues. The germline CDR1 and CDR2 sequences are SGHRS and YFSETQ. The ends were cut back, 4 bases at V and 2 bases at J, with 19 bases in the middle. The CDR3 coding sequence is TGCGCCAGCAGCCGGCCGGGGTGGACAAGCGCCTACGAGCAGTACTTC. Protein sequence: CASSRPGWTSAYEQYF.

This clonotype has at least ten counts. V gene TRBV29-1 combines with J gene TRBJ1-1; D not resolved. Germline V gene sequence: CDR1 SQVTM, CDR2 ANQGSEA. V gave up 7 bases and J gave up 1 base, with 10 bases separating them. This CDR3 is built from 12 residues. The CDR3, as DNA: TGCAGCGCACAACCCGGGAACACTGAAGCTTTCTTT. Its protein is CSAQPGNTEAFF.

This clonotype occurred many times. A junction end diverges from the germline sequence, so it may reflect a read error. The chain carries TRBV5-1 and TRBJ2-5; tentative D call: TRBD1 (5 bases). Germline values: CDR1 SGHRS, CDR2 YFSETQ. This CDR3 spans 14 amino acids. This CDR3 reads CASSLRTLQETQYF. CDR3 coding DNA: TGTGCCAGCTCACTCCGGACACTTCAAGAGACCCAGTACTTC. The full variable domain, in which reference TRBV5-1 and TRBJ2-5 provide the parts outside the CDR3, is KAGVTQTPRYLIKTRGQQVTLSCSPISGHRSVSWYQQTPGQGLQFLFEYFSETQRNKGNFPGRFSGRQFSNSRSEMNVSTLELGDSALYLCASSLRTLQETQYFGPGTRLLVL.

This clonotype was counted many times. This rearrangement joins TRBV10-3 to TRBJ2-1; 9 positions agree with TRBD2. Germline CDR1 and CDR2: ENHRY and SYGVKD. The CDR3 is 15 residues long. After removal of 2 bases from V and 3 bases from J, the junction contained 2 bases not matched to a gene. CDR3: CAISELAGIYNEQFF. As DNA, the CDR3 is TGTGCCATCAGTGAGCTAGCGGGGATCTACAATGAGCAGTTCTTC.

The chain uses TRBV5-1 and TRBJ1-3, with D unresolved. The CDR3 runs 14 residues. Trimming took off 0 bases at V and 4 bases at J, with 8 bases between the two ends. Per germline, CDR1 SGHRS and CDR2 YFSETQ. DNA of the CDR3: TGCGCCAGCAGCTTGGACAGTGGAGGAAACACCATATATTTT. Translation: CASSLDSGGNTIYF. The full variable domain, rest sourced from reference TRBV5-1 and TRBJ1-3, is KAGVTQTPRYLIKTRGQQVTLSCSPISGHRSVSWYQQTPGQGLQFLFEYFSETQRNKGNFPGRFSGRQFSNSRSEMNVSTLELGDSALYLCASSLDSGGNTIYFGEGSWLTVV.

The rearrangement uses TRBV3-1 and TRBJ1-4; D is possibly TRBD1 (6 bases). Trimming removed 1 base at V and 6 bases at J, with 9 bases between. Germline CDR1 and CDR2: LGHDT and YNNKEL (reference sequence). The length of the CDR3 is 14 residues. DNA for the CDR3: TGTGCCAGCAGCCAAGTACAGGGTGATGAAAAACTGTTTTTT. Encoded protein: CASSQVQGDEKLFF.

The chain employs TRBV5-6 and TRBJ2-1; TRBD1 matches at 10 bases. The CDR3 has 12 residues. V trimming: 4 bases; J trimming: 15 bases; junction bases outside the gene matches: 7. Looked up from germline, CDR1 is SGHDT and CDR2 is YYEEEE. CDR3 residues: CASSPRTGGLFF. CDR3 sequence (DNA): TGTGCCAGCAGCCCAAGGACAGGGGGTCTGTTCTTC.

The sample holds many counts of this clonotype. The rearrangement links TRBV5-1 to TRBJ2-1; D is ambiguous. Germline V gene lookup returns CDR1 SGHRS and CDR2 YFSETQ. V dropped 1 base and J dropped 6 bases, with 8 bases sitting between them. The CDR3 loop spans 13 amino acids. CDR3 loop: CASSLSPLNEQFF. The DNA of the CDR3 is TGCGCCAGCAGCTTGAGTCCCCTCAATGAGCAGTTCTTC.

This sequence joins TRBV5-6 and TRBJ2-5; 11 nucleotides align to TRBD2. Unmatched junction bases numbered 7, after V lost 4 bases and J lost 5 bases. This CDR3 is 15 amino acids long. Germline V gene sequence: CDR1 SGHDT, CDR2 YYEEEE. The CDR3 reads CASSPTSGRWETQYF. CDR3 coding DNA: TGTGCCAGCAGCCCCACTAGCGGGAGATGGGAGACCCAGTACTTC.

This clonotype was detected only a few times. The chain carries TRBV5-1 and TRBJ1-1; 12 nucleotides line up with TRBD1. Looked up from germline, CDR1 is SGHRS and CDR2 is YFSETQ. The length of the CDR3 is 16 residues. V dropped 4 bases and J dropped 4; count of bases not matched to a gene: 8. CDR3 amino acids: CASSPGTGGRGTEAFF. In DNA form, the CDR3 reads TGCGCCAGCAGCCCGGGGACAGGGGGCAGGGGCACTGAAGCTTTCTTT.

V is TRBV5-5 and J is TRBJ2-5; 12 nucleotides align to TRBD2. Germline-derived CDR1 and CDR2 are SGHKS and YYEKEE (reference sequence). The CDR3 consists of 16 residues. Trimming cost V 4 bases and J 5 bases; bases outside gene matches: 9. The CDR3 region is CASSETSGRLAETQYF. The DNA for the CDR3 is TGTGCCAGCAGCGAAACTAGCGGGAGGCTCGCGGAGACCCAGTACTTC.

The genes are TRBV24-1 and TRBJ2-5; maybe TRBD1 (6 bases). The CDR3 loop spans 13 amino acids. Germline-derived CDR1 and CDR2 are KGHDR and SFDVKD. The CDR3 sequence is CEATPGVEETQYF. In nucleotides, the CDR3 is TGTGAAGCGACGCCAGGGGTGGAAGAGACCCAGTACTTC.

The chain is built from TRBV5-1 and TRBJ1-1; no clear D gene. This CDR3 region has 14 residues. V lost 3 bases and J lost 5, with 14 bases in between. CDR1 and CDR2 from the germline V gene are SGHRS and YFSETQ. The CDR3 bases are TGCGCCAGCAGCTCCCTGGCTGTGGGGACTGAAGCTTTCTTT. Its protein product is CASSSLAVGTEAFF.

CDR3 residues: CASSLVAGELGSSYNSPLHF. The CDR3 DNA is TGTGCCAGCAGCTTGGTAGCCGGGGAGCTCGGAAGCTCCTATAATTCACCCCTCCACTTT. The V and J genes are TRBV5-5 and TRBJ1-6; D is uncertain. V shed 0 bases and J shed 0 bases, with 19 bases lying between them. The CDR3 contains 20 residues. Germline CDR1 is SGHKS and CDR2 is YYEKEE (reference sequence).

The chain links TRBV25-1 to TRBJ2-5; a weak D match, TRBD1 (6 bases). Germline V gene lookup returns CDR1 MGHDK and CDR2 SYGVNS. V gave up 1 base and J gave up 7 bases, with 13 bases separating them. This CDR3 comprises 14 residues. This CDR3 is CASSEWGQTVTQYF. The CDR3 coding sequence is TGTGCCAGCAGTGAATGGGGACAAACAGTGACCCAGTACTTC.